Detailed here is one T cell receptor (beta chain). Original handling: Reference gene primers were amplified, and this amplification served to estimate nucleated cell counts. TCRdb's table, derived via immunoSEQ multiplex PCR, lists solely in-frame clones and lacks some. That table supplies the V and J calls and clone size; D and trimming were determined from the DNA. The sample yields about 200,000 clones, around 81% seen once. The data are from a study of blood T cell repertoires in COVID-19. In the study overall: Collection of acute and convalescent COVID-19 samples took place in the United States, Italy and Spain. PBMCs, B-cell-depleted T cells, or T cells were the source of the cDNA or gDNA that made up the material.

Sequenced sample: peripheral blood. The origin of this receptor is a woman aged 65 to 85 with acute or convalescent COVID-19.

The CDR3 bases are TGTGCCAGCAGCCCCTCGGCCGGGGAGGATTCACCCCTCCACTTT. Encoded protein: CASSPSAGEDSPLHF. V is TRBV9 and J is TRBJ1-6; D call uncertain. V gave up 4 bases and J gave up 8 bases, with 16 bases separating them. Per the germline V gene, CDR1 is SGDLS and CDR2 is YYNGEE. The CDR3 totals 15 residues.